These 30 T cell receptor beta chains were all obtained from the same sample, sequenced in a study of cytomegalovirus exposure and HLA in healthy donors. The PCR made use of 60 Vbeta and 13 Jbeta primers. The protocol was immunoSEQ multiplex PCR, while the TCRdb copy is restricted to in-frame clones and leaves out a portion. This table holds 200,000 to 250,000 clones, about 80% found once. Sequenced input: PBMCs. These receptors were obtained from a man aged 18 to 35 in good health and CMV-seronegative.

The chain links TRBV19 to TRBJ1-3; tentative D call: TRBD1 (6 bases). V dropped 3 bases and J dropped 4 bases, with 13 bases sitting between them. The CDR3 runs to 15 residues. The germline V gene has CDR1 LNHDA and CDR2 SQIVND (reference sequence). CDR3 DNA: TGTGCCAGTAGTATGGTGGACAGTAAAGGAAACACCATATATTTT. It encodes CASSMVDSKGNTIYF. Using reference TRBV19 and TRBJ1-3 for the parts outside the CDR3, the full variable domain is DGGITQSPKYLFRKEGQNVTLSCEQNLNHDAMYWYRQDPGQGLRLIYYSQIVNDFQKGDIAEGYSVSREKKESFPLTVTSAQKNPTAFYLCASSMVDSKGNTIYFGEGSWLTVV.

The V call is TRBV5-6, the J call TRBJ2-3, with D possibly TRBD2 on 6 matching bases. Per germline, CDR1 SGHDT and CDR2 YYEEEE. V gave up 4 bases and J gave up 6 bases, with 21 bases separating them. The CDR3 covers 16 residues. The chain's CDR3 is CASSDKTSRVSDTQYF. In DNA, the CDR3 is TGTGCCAGCAGCGACAAGACTAGTCGGGTATCGGATACGCAGTATTTT.

This chain uses TRBV7-9 with TRBJ1-2; D may be TRBD1 (6 bases). This CDR3 spans 16 amino acids. Germline-derived CDR1 and CDR2 are SEHNR and FQNEAQ (reference sequence). Trimming pared 5 bases from V and 2 bases from J, leaving 18 bases between. CDR3 residues: CASSPSPQQGNYGYTF. CDR3 sequence (DNA): TGTGCCAGCAGCCCGAGTCCTCAACAGGGAAACTATGGCTACACCTTC.

The chain is built from TRBV25-1 and TRBJ2-1; D is uncertain. Trimming cost V 4 bases and J 4 bases, with 11 bases left between them. Germline V CDR1 and CDR2: MGHDK, SYGVNS. The CDR3 is 14 amino acids. The CDR3 sequence is CASSALIPYNEQFF. For the CDR3, the DNA is TGTGCCAGCAGTGCCCTAATCCCGTACAATGAGCAGTTCTTC.

This clone was detected ten times or more. The V gene is TRBV4-3, the J gene TRBJ1-1, with D maybe TRBD1 (6 bases). V dropped 0 bases and J dropped 1 base, with 18 bases sitting between them. The CDR3 loop spans 18 amino acids. CDR1 LGHNA and CDR2 YSLEER come from the germline V gene. Here the CDR3 reads CASSQEQIVQGRNTEAFF. The CDR3 DNA is TGCGCCAGCAGCCAAGAACAAATTGTCCAGGGGAGGAACACTGAAGCTTTCTTT.

This chain joins TRBV7-6 and TRBJ2-6; TRBD2 might be the D (6 bases). V was shortened by 10 bases and J by 0 bases, with 16 bases between the two germline ends. The CDR3 has 16 residues. The germline V gene has CDR1 SGHVS and CDR2 FNYEAQ. The CDR3 sequence is CATRGDPSSGANVLTF. The CDR3 DNA reads as TGTGCCACCCGCGGGGACCCGAGCTCTGGGGCCAACGTCCTGACTTTC.

This chain joins TRBV28 and TRBJ1-1; TRBD1 is a possible D gene (6 bases). In germline, CDR1 is MDHEN, CDR2 SYDVKM. V dropped 0 bases and J dropped 2 bases, with 7 bases sitting between them. The CDR3 spans 14 residues. CDR3 nucleotides: TGTGCCAGCAGTTTATGGGACAGAAACACTGAAGCTTTCTTT. As protein: CASSLWDRNTEAFF.

In DNA, the CDR3 is TGCGCCAGCAGCTTGGGGCAGGGCTTGTCCTACGAGCAGTACTTC. Its protein product is CASSLGQGLSYEQYF. V usage is TRBV5-1 and J usage is TRBJ2-7, with D perhaps TRBD1 (5 bases). The V gene's germline CDR1 is SGHRS and CDR2 YFSETQ. The CDR3 has 15 residues. V was clipped by 0 bases and J by 1 base, with 11 bases between them.

The chain joins TRBV6-5 to TRBJ1-3; the D gene is possibly TRBD1 (6 bases). Trimming shortened V by 6 bases and J by 2 bases, and 14 bases separated the two germline ends. This CDR3 is built from 15 residues. Germline V gene lookup returns CDR1 MNHEY and CDR2 SVGAGI. DNA of the CDR3: TGTGCCAGCAGAGGGGACATAGCTCCTGGAAACACCATATATTTT. Protein product: CASRGDIAPGNTIYF.

This clone was observed a handful of times. The chain is built from TRBV11-2 and TRBJ1-2, with 8 positions matching TRBD1. CDR1 and CDR2 (germline): SGHAT, FQNNGV. The CDR3 length is 15 residues. The ends lost 5 bases at V and 6 bases at J; junction bases unmatched: 11. The CDR3 is CASSTRQGIEHGYTF. The CDR3 nucleotides read TGTGCCAGCAGCACTCGACAGGGGATTGAACATGGCTACACCTTC.

This clone was detected a few times. The chain has TRBV11-2 and TRBJ2-2; 9 nucleotides align to TRBD1. Germline V gene lookup returns CDR1 SGHAT and CDR2 FQNNGV. J was trimmed by 3 bases and V by 6 bases; bases with no gene match: 8. CDR3 length: 16 amino acids. CDR3 residues: CASRHTGGADTGELFF. CDR3 DNA: TGTGCCAGCAGACATACAGGGGGCGCGGACACCGGGGAGCTGTTTTTT.

The gene calls are TRBV11-3 and TRBJ2-2, with TRBD1 matching 9 bases. The CDR3 consists of 16 residues. CDR1 SGHNT and CDR2 YENEEA come from the germline V gene. The J segment lost 6 bases and the V segment lost 0 bases, leaving 5 bases of the junction unmatched. CDR3 bases: TGTGCCAGCAGCTTAGAGGGACAGGGCATGCCCGGGGAGCTGTTTTTT. This encodes CASSLEGQGMPGELFF.

This clone has a single count. The chain recombines TRBV9 with TRBJ2-5; possible D gene TRBD2, 6 bases. V gave up 0 bases and J gave up 3 bases, with 12 bases separating them. The CDR3 has 15 amino acids. Looked up from germline, CDR1 is SGDLS and CDR2 is YYNGEE. The CDR3 DNA is TGTGCCAGCAGCGTAGGGGGCAGGACTAAAGAGACCCAGTACTTC. Encoded protein: CASSVGGRTKETQYF.

This chain connects TRBV28 to TRBJ2-7; 9 bases fit TRBD1. The CDR3 runs to 15 residues. Germline CDR1 MDHEN, CDR2 SYDVKM. The trim removed 2 bases at V and 4 bases at J, leaving 6 bases unmatched. The CDR3 protein is CASSLGGQGLYEQYF. The CDR3 region has the DNA TGTGCCAGCAGTTTAGGCGGACAGGGGTTATACGAGCAGTACTTC.

This sequence joins TRBV10-3 and TRBJ2-6; unclear D gene. Trimming removed 2 bases at V and 0 bases at J, with 11 bases between. In germline, CDR1 is ENHRY, CDR2 SYGVKD. There are 17 residues in the CDR3. CDR3 coding DNA: TGTGCCATCAGTGAGGCCAGGCAACCCTCTGGGGCCAACGTCCTGACTTTC. It translates to CAISEARQPSGANVLTF.

The chain employs TRBV28 and TRBJ1-4; D possibly corresponds to TRBD1 (5 bases). V was trimmed by 11 bases and J by 0 bases, leaving 13 bases between them. This CDR3 is built from 14 residues. Germline assignment: CDR1 MDHEN and CDR2 SYDVKM. CDR3 coding DNA: TGTGCCGCCGGGGGAGGGGCAACTAATGAAAAACTGTTTTTT. This encodes CAAGGGATNEKLFF.

As concerns this clone: The sample has other DNA sequences that encode this CDR3 too. This rearrangement joins TRBV30 to TRBJ1-5; D ambiguous. The germline V gene encodes CDR1 GTSNPN and CDR2 SVGIG (reference sequence). The CDR3 runs to 12 residues. The V gene lost 4 bases and the J gene lost 3 bases, with 7 bases spanning the gap. CDR3 in DNA: TGTGCCTGGAACCGGGACAATCAGCCCCAGCATTTT. Residues: CAWNRDNQPQHF. The variable domain in full, with the rest retrieved from reference TRBV30 and TRBJ1-5, is SQTIHQWPATLVQPVGSPLSLECTVEGTSNPNLYWYRQAAGRGLQLLFYSVGIGQISSEVPQNLSASRPQDRQFILSSKKLLLSDSGFYLCAWNRDNQPQHFGDGTRLSIL.

J is TRBJ1-1 and V is TRBV6-6; 11 nucleotides agree with TRBD1. The CDR3 runs to 16 residues. The trim removed 5 bases at V and 1 base at J, leaving 6 bases unmatched. Germline V gene sequence: CDR1 MNHNY, CDR2 SVGAGI (reference sequence). CDR3 protein: CASSAGQGATNTEAFF. The CDR3 bases are TGTGCCAGCAGTGCAGGACAGGGGGCAACGAACACTGAAGCTTTCTTT.

The chain links TRBV11-1 to TRBJ2-7; D not resolved. CDR3 length: 12 residues. CDR1 and CDR2 from the germline V gene are SGHAT and FQDESV (reference sequence). Trimming removed 3 bases from V and 6 bases from J, with 9 bases in between. CDR3 DNA: TGTGCCAGCAGCTTGGAAAACAGCGAGCAGTACTTC. The encoded protein is CASSLENSEQYF.

The rearrangement uses TRBV5-6 and TRBJ1-1, with TRBD1 matching over 11 bases. After removal of 1 base from V and 4 bases from J, the junction contained 3 bases not matched to a gene. The CDR3 consists of 15 residues. Germline V gene lookup returns CDR1 SGHDT and CDR2 YYEEEE. The CDR3 nucleotides read TGTGCCAGCAGCTTGATGGACAGGGGGCCCACTGAAGCTTTCTTT. Protein: CASSLMDRGPTEAFF.

The J gene is TRBJ1-4, the V gene TRBV6-5; D might be TRBD1 (6 bases). The V gene's germline CDR1 is MNHEY and CDR2 SVGAGI. Trimming shortened V by 0 bases and J by 7 bases, and 12 bases separated the two germline ends. CDR3 length: 15 residues. CDR3 loop: CASSYSAGVGEKLFF. CDR3 in DNA: TGTGCCAGCAGTTACTCGGCAGGGGTGGGTGAAAAACTGTTTTTT.

V usage is TRBV7-2 and J usage is TRBJ2-7; no clear D gene. Germline CDR1 SGHTA, CDR2 FQGNSA. The V gene lost 3 bases and the J gene lost 2 bases, with 11 bases spanning the gap. The CDR3 spans 14 residues. The CDR3 reads CASSLETNPYEQYF. The CDR3 DNA follows: TGTGCCAGCAGCTTGGAGACCAACCCCTACGAGCAGTACTTC.

The chain uses TRBV7-2 and TRBJ2-5; 14 bases are a match to TRBD2. J was trimmed by 2 bases and V by 5 bases; bases with no gene match: 1. Germline-derived CDR1 and CDR2 are SGHTA and FQGNSA. This CDR3 region has 15 residues. The CDR3 DNA sequence: TGTGCCAGCAGCCGGACTAGCGGGGGGCAAGAGACCCAGTACTTC. This translates into CASSRTSGGQETQYF.

The rearrangement links TRBV30 to TRBJ1-4; tentative D call: TRBD1 (5 bases). This CDR3 contains 13 residues. Germline assignment: CDR1 GTSNPN and CDR2 SVGIG (reference sequence). Deletions cut 4 bases from V and 9 bases from J, with 15 bases between. Here the CDR3 DNA reads TGTGCCTGGACGTCGCAGGGCGTGAAAAAACTGTTTTTT. Translating gives CAWTSQGVKKLFF.

The chain employs TRBV6-5 and TRBJ1-1; no firm D call. Trimming took 2 bases from V and 1 from J, leaving 5 bases between them. Germline lookup yields CDR1 MNHEY and CDR2 SVGAGI. This CDR3 region has 13 residues. CDR3 sequence reads: CASSYGRNTEAFF. CDR3 sequence (DNA): TGTGCCAGCAGTTACGGGCGGAACACTGAAGCTTTCTTT.

This clone was seen once. This chain joins TRBV10-3 and TRBJ1-4; D might be TRBD1 (5 bases). CDR3 length: 15 residues. V was cut by 0 bases and J by 1 base, with 6 bases left in between. The germline gives CDR1 ENHRY, CDR2 SYGVKD. The CDR3 bases are TGTGCCATCAGTGAGTCGCAGGGAACTAATGAAAAACTGTTTTTT. Its translation: CAISESQGTNEKLFF.

The V call is TRBV19, the J call TRBJ2-1; D remains unclear. Germline values: CDR1 LNHDA, CDR2 SQIVND (reference sequence). V lost 6 bases, J lost 8 bases, and 11 bases lay in between. There are 12 residues in the CDR3. The CDR3: CASSPPGYEQFF. As DNA, the CDR3 is TGTGCCAGTAGCCCCCCTGGCTATGAGCAGTTCTTC. Filled out from reference TRBV19 and TRBJ2-1, the complete variable domain reads DGGITQSPKYLFRKEGQNVTLSCEQNLNHDAMYWYRQDPGQGLRLIYYSQIVNDFQKGDIAEGYSVSREKKESFPLTVTSAQKNPTAFYLCASSPPGYEQFFGPGTRLTVL.

The rearrangement links TRBV29-1 to TRBJ1-2; 9 nucleotides match TRBD1. This CDR3 spans 13 amino acids. Losses at the gene ends were 4 bases for V and 8 bases for J; bases not matched to a gene: 8. The V gene's germline CDR1 is SQVTM and CDR2 ANQGSEA. The CDR3 loop reads CSVVPDRGIGYTF. DNA of the CDR3: TGCAGCGTTGTTCCGGACAGGGGTATCGGCTACACCTTC.

This clone occurred once. For the CDR3, the DNA is TGTGCCAGCAGCTTTTACCCTACGACTAGCGGGGAGGAGACCCAGTACTTC. Its protein is CASSFYPTTSGEETQYF. The V gene is TRBV13, the J gene TRBJ2-5; 11 bases map to TRBD2. Germline CDR1 reads PRHDT; CDR2 reads FYEKMQ (reference sequence). The CDR3 is made up of 17 amino acids. With V trimmed by 3 bases and J by 5 bases, 11 bases remained unmatched.

This rearrangement joins TRBV18 to TRBJ2-2; maybe TRBD1 (5 bases). The CDR3 contains 13 residues. The germline V gene encodes CDR1 KGHSH and CDR2 LQKENI. V lost 6 bases and J lost 5, with 10 bases in between. As DNA, the CDR3 is TGTGCCAGCTCTCTCCAGGGAACCGGGGAGCTGTTTTTT. It encodes CASSLQGTGELFF.